A selection of T cell receptor beta chains follows, all from one sample in a study of cytomegalovirus exposure and HLA in healthy donors. Assay used: immunoSEQ multiplex PCR; TCRdb lists only in-frame clones, some missing. The profile shows about 130,000 clones, approximately 74% of them singletons. Sequencing used PBMCs. The receptors derive from a male donor in good health and CMV-seronegative. Each CDR3 is given with its conserved first and last residue. Each record gives: V gene, clone size, J gene, CDR3 length, CDR3 protein. Clone size is shown for a subset of rows, as once, few, many or a class of expanded clone.

TRBV5-1	NA	TRBJ2-7	16	CASSLALPSGRHEQYF
TRBV7-9	NA	TRBJ2-3	16	CASNRLSGRAVDTQYF
TRBV4-2	NA	TRBJ2-2	14	CASSQAGNTGELFF
TRBV28	few	TRBJ1-2	12	CASSLGGYGYTF
TRBV10-3	NA	TRBJ1-4	12	CAISGLGEKLFF
TRBV6-5	NA	TRBJ2-3	15	CASSYLAASTDTQYF
TRBV7-3	few	TRBJ2-2	20	CASSPAPGLAGGRDTGELFF
TRBV20-1	NA	TRBJ2-7	11	CSARDNYEQYF
TRBV28	NA	TRBJ1-5	13	CASSFPDILRQHF
TRBV6-4	NA	TRBJ2-1	16	CASSDQPGLAGEAQFF
TRBV27	NA	TRBJ2-7	14	CASSSAGTGNEQYF
TRBV28	NA	TRBJ2-1	15	CASSSNRGPSREQFF
TRBV19	once	TRBJ2-7	15	CASSSLGTGGSEQYF
TRBV7-2	NA	TRBJ1-4	12	CASSPYGEKLFF
TRBV6-5	NA	TRBJ1-1	14	CASRTGTINTEAFF
TRBV9	NA	TRBJ2-7	16	CASSVASSGLTYEQYF
TRBV9	NA	TRBJ2-5	16	CASTPSPGQGTETQYF
TRBV30	NA	TRBJ2-5	15	CAWSVIPTGQETQYF